Shown below are 8 T cell receptor beta chains from a single sample sequenced in a study of long-term antiretroviral therapy in people with HIV. Samples were assayed with immunoSEQ v3.0 at survey level. Assay: immunoSEQ multiplex PCR; the TCRdb copy retains only in-frame clones and omits some. The sample includes roughly 18,000 clones, 91% of them seen just once. Here the sequenced sample was unsorted PBMCs, taken 3 years after starting antiretroviral therapy. The receptors here all came from a man aged 45-65 years with HIV.

This sequence joins TRBV27 and TRBJ2-3; 10 positions agree with TRBD2. The germline V gene encodes CDR1 MNHEY and CDR2 SMNVEV (reference sequence). Germline trimming cut 5 bases from V and 7 bases from J; bases unmatched to any gene: 6. This CDR3 has 14 amino acids. CDR3 nucleotides: TGTGCCAGCAGTGCTAGCGGGGGTGTATATACGCAGTATTTT. As protein: CASSASGGVYTQYF.

The genes are TRBV27 and TRBJ1-1, with 9 bases lining up with TRBD1. Per germline, CDR1 MNHEY and CDR2 SMNVEV (reference sequence). V was pared by 6 bases and J by 4 bases, with 15 bases of the junction left unmatched. The CDR3 runs 17 residues. CDR3 amino acids: CASSPGTGRWSPTEAFF. The CDR3 DNA follows: TGTGCCAGCAGCCCCGGGACAGGGAGATGGAGTCCCACTGAAGCTTTCTTT.

The chain couples TRBV7-8 to TRBJ2-7; D gene uncertain. The CDR3 totals 13 residues. Trimming shortened V by 1 base and J by 6 bases, and 10 bases separated the two germline ends. Germline lookup yields CDR1 SGHVS and CDR2 FQNEAQ. The CDR3 region is CASSLGSLIEQYF. For the CDR3, the DNA is TGTGCCAGCAGCTTAGGTTCCCTAATCGAGCAGTACTTC.

This rearrangement joins TRBV29-1 to TRBJ1-1, with D unresolved. Germline values: CDR1 SQVTM, CDR2 ANQGSEA. CDR3 length: 13 residues. The V and J ends lost 7 bases and 3 bases respectively, with 15 bases between them. This chain's CDR3 is CSAEGTVDTEAFF. The CDR3 region has the DNA TGCAGCGCCGAAGGTACTGTGGACACTGAAGCTTTCTTT.

V gene TRBV25-1 combines with J gene TRBJ2-7, with D uncertain. Germline V lookup: CDR1 MGHDK, CDR2 SYGVNS. The CDR3 is made up of 11 amino acids. V gave up 3 bases and J gave up 4 bases, with 4 bases separating them. The CDR3 nucleotides read TGTGCCAGCAGTGAGGGGTACGAGCAGTACTTC. It is translated as CASSEGYEQYF.

This chain uses TRBV18 with TRBJ1-2, with TRBD1 matching 10 bases. Germline V gene lookup returns CDR1 KGHSH and CDR2 LQKENI. The ends lost 3 bases at V and 5 bases at J; junction bases unmatched: 9. The CDR3 is 16 amino acids. The CDR3 coding sequence is TGTGCCAGCTCACCGACCCGGACAGGGGGTGGGTATGGCTACACCTTC. Its protein product is CASSPTRTGGGYGYTF.

This chain connects TRBV14 to TRBJ2-7; TRBD1 matches 8 bases. V shed 3 bases and J 6 bases; nucleotides not matched to a gene: 10. In germline, CDR1 is SGHDN, CDR2 FVKESK. The CDR3 is made up of 15 amino acids. The CDR3 here is CASSQLTGGSREQYF. The DNA of the CDR3 is TGTGCCAGCAGCCAGCTTACAGGGGGGTCGCGCGAGCAGTACTTC.

The rearrangement links TRBV21-1 to TRBJ1-3. TRBV21-1 constitutes a pseudogene. This CDR3 is 14 amino acids long. CDR3 sequence: CASSFKGFGNTIYF. CDR3 sequence (DNA): TGTGCCAGCAGCTTTAAGGGTTTCGGAAACACCATATATTTT.